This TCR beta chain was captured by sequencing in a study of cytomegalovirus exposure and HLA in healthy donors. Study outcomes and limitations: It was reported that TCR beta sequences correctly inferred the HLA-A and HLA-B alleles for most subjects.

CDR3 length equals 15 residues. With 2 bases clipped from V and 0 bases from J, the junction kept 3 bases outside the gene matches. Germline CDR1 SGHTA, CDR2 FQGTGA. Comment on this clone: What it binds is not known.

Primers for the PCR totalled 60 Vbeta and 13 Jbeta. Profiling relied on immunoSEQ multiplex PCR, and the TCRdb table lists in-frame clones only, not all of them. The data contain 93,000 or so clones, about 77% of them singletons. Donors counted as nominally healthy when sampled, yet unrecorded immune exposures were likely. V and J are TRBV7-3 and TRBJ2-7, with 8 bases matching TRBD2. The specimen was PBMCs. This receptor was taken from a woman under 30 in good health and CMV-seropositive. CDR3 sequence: CASSLAGGTSYEQYF. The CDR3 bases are TGTGCCAGCAGCTTAGCGGGGGGTACCTCCTACGAGCAGTACTTC. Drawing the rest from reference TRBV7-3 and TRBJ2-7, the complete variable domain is GAGVSQTPSNKVTEKGKYVELRCDPISGHTALYWYRQSLGQGPEFLIYFQGTGAADDSGLPNDRFFAVRPEGSVSTLKIQRTERGDSAVYLCASSLAGGTSYEQYFGPGTRLTVT.